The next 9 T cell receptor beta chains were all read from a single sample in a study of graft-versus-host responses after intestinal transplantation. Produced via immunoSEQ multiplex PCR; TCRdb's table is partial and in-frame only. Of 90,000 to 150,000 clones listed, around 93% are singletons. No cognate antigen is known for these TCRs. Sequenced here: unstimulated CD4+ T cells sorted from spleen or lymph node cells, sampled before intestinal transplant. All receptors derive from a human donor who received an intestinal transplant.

CDR3 sequence (DNA): TGTGCCAGCAGACTAGCGGGAAACTACGAGCAGTACTTC. This encodes CASRLAGNYEQYF. The genes are TRBV6-1 and TRBJ2-7; 10 positions agree with TRBD2. The J segment lost 3 bases and the V segment lost 6 bases, leaving 2 bases of the junction unmatched. Germline V lookup: CDR1 MNHNS, CDR2 SASEGT. This CDR3 is 13 amino acids long.

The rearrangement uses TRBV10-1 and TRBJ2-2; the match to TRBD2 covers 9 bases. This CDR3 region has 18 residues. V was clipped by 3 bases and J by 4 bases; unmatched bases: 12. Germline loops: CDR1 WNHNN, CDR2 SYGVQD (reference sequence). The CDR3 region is CASSDGAQAGGRTGELFF. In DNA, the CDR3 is TGCGCCAGCAGTGATGGGGCCCAAGCGGGAGGTCGCACCGGGGAGCTGTTTTTT.

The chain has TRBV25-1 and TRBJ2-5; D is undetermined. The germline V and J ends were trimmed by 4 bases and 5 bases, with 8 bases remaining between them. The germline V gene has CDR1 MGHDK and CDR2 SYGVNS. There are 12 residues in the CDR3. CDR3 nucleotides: TGTGCCAGCAGTGGGTTTGACGAGACCCAGTACTTC. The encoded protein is CASSGFDETQYF.

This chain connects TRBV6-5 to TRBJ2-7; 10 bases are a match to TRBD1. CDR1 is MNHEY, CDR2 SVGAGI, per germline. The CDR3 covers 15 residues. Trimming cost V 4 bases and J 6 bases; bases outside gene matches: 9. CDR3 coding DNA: TGTGCCAGCAGTTGGATCGGGACAGGGGAAGGCGAGCAGTACTTC. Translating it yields CASSWIGTGEGEQYF.

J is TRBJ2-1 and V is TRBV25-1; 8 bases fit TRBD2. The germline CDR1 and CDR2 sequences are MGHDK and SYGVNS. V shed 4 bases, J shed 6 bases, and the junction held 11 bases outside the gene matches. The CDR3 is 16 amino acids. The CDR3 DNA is TGTGCCAGCAGTGCTCCGGGACTAGTAGGTCTCAATGAGCAGTTCTTC. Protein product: CASSAPGLVGLNEQFF.

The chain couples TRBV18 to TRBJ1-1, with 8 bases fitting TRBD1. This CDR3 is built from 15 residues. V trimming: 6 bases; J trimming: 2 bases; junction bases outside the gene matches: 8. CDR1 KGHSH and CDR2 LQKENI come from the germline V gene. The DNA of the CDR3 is TGTGCCAGCTCGCGGGACAGGTCCCCTAACACTGAAGCTTTCTTT. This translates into CASSRDRSPNTEAFF.

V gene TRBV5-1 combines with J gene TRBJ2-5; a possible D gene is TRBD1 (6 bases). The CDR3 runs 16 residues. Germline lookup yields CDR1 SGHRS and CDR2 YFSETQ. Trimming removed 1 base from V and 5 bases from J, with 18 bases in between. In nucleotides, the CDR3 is TGCGCCAGCAGCTTGAAGCCCCAGGGGCTGGAGGAGACCCAGTACTTC. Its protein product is CASSLKPQGLEETQYF.

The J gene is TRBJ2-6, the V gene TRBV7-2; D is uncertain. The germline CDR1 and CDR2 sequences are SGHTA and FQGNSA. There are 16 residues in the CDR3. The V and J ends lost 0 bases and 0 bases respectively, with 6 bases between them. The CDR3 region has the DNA TGTGCCAGCAGCTTAGCTTCGGGCTCTGGGGCCAACGTCCTGACTTTC. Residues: CASSLASGSGANVLTF.

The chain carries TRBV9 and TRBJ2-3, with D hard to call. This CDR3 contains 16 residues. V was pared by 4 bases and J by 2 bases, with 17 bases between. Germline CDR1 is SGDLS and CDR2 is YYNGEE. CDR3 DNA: TGTGCCAGCAGCCCCCGGGTCTTTGACGTCACAGATACGCAGTATTTT. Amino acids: CASSPRVFDVTDTQYF.